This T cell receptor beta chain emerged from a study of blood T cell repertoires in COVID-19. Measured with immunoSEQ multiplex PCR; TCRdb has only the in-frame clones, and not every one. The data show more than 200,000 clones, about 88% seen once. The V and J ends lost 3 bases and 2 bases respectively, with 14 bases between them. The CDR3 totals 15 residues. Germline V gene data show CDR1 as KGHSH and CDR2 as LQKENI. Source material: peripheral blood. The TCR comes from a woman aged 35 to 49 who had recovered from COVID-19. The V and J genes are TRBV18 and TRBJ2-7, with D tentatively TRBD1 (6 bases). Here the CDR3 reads CASSPGLTGTYEQYF. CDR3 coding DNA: TGTGCCAGCTCACCGGGATTGACAGGAACCTACGAGCAGTACTTC.